This T cell receptor (beta chain) is drawn from a study of blood T cell repertoires in COVID-19. V lost 1 base and J 1 base, leaving 20 bases between the germline ends. Germline V gene data show CDR1 as KGHSH and CDR2 as LQKENI. The CDR3 spans 18 residues. TCRdb's copy holds only in-frame clones and misses some; the assay was immunoSEQ multiplex PCR. Among just under 45,000 clones listed, around 90% were seen once. This clonotype originated in a woman aged 40 to 50 with acute or convalescent COVID-19. Sequencing was performed on peripheral blood. The chain joins TRBV18 to TRBJ2-7; tentatively, D is TRBD1 (6 bases). As DNA, the CDR3 is TGTGCCAGCTCACCACAACAGGGAAGGGAAAATTGGTCCTACGAGCAGTACTTC. Protein sequence: CASSPQQGRENWSYEQYF.